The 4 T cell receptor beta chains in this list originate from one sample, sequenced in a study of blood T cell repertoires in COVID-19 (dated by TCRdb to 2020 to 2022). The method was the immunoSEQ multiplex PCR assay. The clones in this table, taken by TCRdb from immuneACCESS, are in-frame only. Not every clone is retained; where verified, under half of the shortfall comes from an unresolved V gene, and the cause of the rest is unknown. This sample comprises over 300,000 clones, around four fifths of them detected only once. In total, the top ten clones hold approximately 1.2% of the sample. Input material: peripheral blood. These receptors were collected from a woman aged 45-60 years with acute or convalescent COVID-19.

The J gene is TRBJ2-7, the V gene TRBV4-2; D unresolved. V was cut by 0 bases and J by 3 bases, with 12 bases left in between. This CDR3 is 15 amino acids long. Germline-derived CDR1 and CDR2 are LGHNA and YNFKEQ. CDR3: CASSQDLTNLYEQYF. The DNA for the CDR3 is TGTGCCAGCAGCCAAGATCTAACTAATCTCTACGAGCAGTACTTC.

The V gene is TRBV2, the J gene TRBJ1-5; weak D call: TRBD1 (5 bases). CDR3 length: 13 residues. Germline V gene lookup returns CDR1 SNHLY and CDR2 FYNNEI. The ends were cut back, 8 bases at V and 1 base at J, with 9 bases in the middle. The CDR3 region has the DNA TGTGCCAGCGGGTCAGGGAGCAATCAGCCCCAGCATTTT. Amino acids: CASGSGSNQPQHF.

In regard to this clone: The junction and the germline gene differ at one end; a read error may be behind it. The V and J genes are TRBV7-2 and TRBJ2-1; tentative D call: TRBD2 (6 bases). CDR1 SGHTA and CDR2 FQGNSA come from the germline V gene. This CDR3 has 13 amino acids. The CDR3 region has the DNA TGTGCCAGCAGCCCGCGGGGCGGGGACGGGAATATCTTC. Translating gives CASSPRGGDGNIF. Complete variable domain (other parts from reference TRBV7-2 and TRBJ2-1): GAGVSQSPSNKVTEKGKDVELRCDPISGHTALYWYRQSLGQGLEFLIYFQGNSAPDKSGLPSDRFSAERTGGSVSTLTIQRTQQEDSAVYLCASSPRGGDGNIFGPGTRLTVL.

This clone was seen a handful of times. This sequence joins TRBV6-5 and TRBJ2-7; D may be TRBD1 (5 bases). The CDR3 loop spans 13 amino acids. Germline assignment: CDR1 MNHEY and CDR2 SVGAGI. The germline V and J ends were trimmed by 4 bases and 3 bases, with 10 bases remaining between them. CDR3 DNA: TGTGCCAGCAGTTGGGGCCCCAGCTACGAGCAGTACGTC. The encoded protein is CASSWGPSYEQYV.